This entry describes one T cell receptor (beta chain). This clonotype has only a few counts. Its antigen specificity is not known. There are no base qualities to consult, and no much larger clone falls within one base. V and J are truncated by 6 bases and 3 bases respectively, leaving an intervening sequence of 18 bases. The CDR3 sequence holds 15 residues, the cysteine and phenylalanine included. Only CDR3 DNA is held: 45 bases, read in frame from base 1. According to the germline V gene, CDR1 reads SGHVS and CDR2 reads FNYEAQ. The sample's treatment or condition label is to be understood as: allogeneic hematopoietic cell transplantation with graft depleted of TCRalphabeta T cells and CD19 B cells. The children who served as transplant recipients had been given grafts of TCRalphabeta/CD19-depleted allogeneic hematopoietic cells. This sample was included in a study of T-cell reconstitution after alpha-beta-depleted transplantation in children (dated by TCRdb to the mid-2010s). For the study in its entirety: T-cell immune reconstitution after TCRalphabeta/CD19-depleted allogeneic hematopoietic cell transplantation in children was quantitatively tracked in the study by means of TCR repertoire profiling. The study at large found these results: About two months after transplant, the apparently early recovery of alphabetaT-cell counts reportedly depended on just several hundred clones that had expanded rapidly and came from non-depleted graft cells. The frequencies of hyperexpanded clones fell over the following months, and after one year, T-cell counts and TCRbeta diversity were mostly attributed to newly produced T cells. In some patients, the high TCRbeta diversity seen at day 60 was put down to recipient T cells and intrathymic progenitors that had survived conditioning.

To prepare the library, PCR was applied. The instrument was an Illumina HiSeq 2500. TCR library preparation used molecular barcoding, with unique molecular identifiers applied to normalize quantification of the TCRbeta repertoire. TCRdb took the public reads, trimmed them with fastp at Q25, ran MiXCR for clone calling and kept in-frame beta chains. Here each entry gathers all rows of one CDR3 protein and keeps the most common genes and DNA. The sample profile shows hundreds of thousands of distinct CDR3 sequences; 10% to 15% of them were found once. About 2.2% of the sample is in the top ten clones. This material consisted of PBMCs, mostly from graft donor cells, taken 360 days after TCRalphabeta/CD19-depleted stem cell transplant. This receptor was obtained from a male patient between 5 and 17 years old who had a stem cell transplant for acute myeloid leukemia, so the T cells may come from the graft donor. The V gene is TRBV7-6 and the J gene is TRBJ2-7; a tentative D match to TRBD1 spans 6 bases. The CDR3 sequence is CASSPSYSRGYEQYF. The DNA reads TGTGCCAGCAGTCCTTCTTATAGCAGGGGCTACGAGCAGTACTTC.